A selection of T cell receptor beta chains follows, all from one sample in a study of control samples from healthy donors and cancer patients. Libraries were prepared by immunoSEQ multiplex PCR; TCRdb keeps only in-frame clonotypes and omits some of them. Here the sample spans fewer than 300,000 clones, about 80% being singletons. Input material: PBMCs. Receptor source: a woman aged 55-69 years with lung cancer. Both conserved end residues are part of each CDR3. D genes are given only for firm matches. The size of a clone is reported for some rows only, either as once, few or many, or as a class for expanded clones.

few	TRBV3-1/TRBV3-2	TRBJ1-5	NA	TGTGCCAGCAGCCAAGTAGGGAATCAGCCCCAGCATTTT	CASSQVGNQPQHF
NA	TRBV2	TRBJ2-1	TRBD1	TGTGCCAGCAGACCTGACAGGGGCAACTACAATGAGCAGTTCTTC	CASRPDRGNYNEQFF
NA	TRBV7-2	TRBJ1-5	TRBD1	TGTGCCAGCAGCCTCGGGACAGGGGGCAGCCAGCCCCAGCATTTT	CASSLGTGGSQPQHF
NA	TRBV13	TRBJ1-2	NA	TGTGCCAGCAGCCCGGGGGTGCGGGGTGGCTACACCTTC	CASSPGVRGGYTF
NA	TRBV7-9	TRBJ2-7	NA	TGTGCCAGCAGCTTACCAGGGTCCTACTACGAGCAGTACTTC	CASSLPGSYYEQYF
few	TRBV9	TRBJ2-5	TRBD1	TGTGCCAGCAGCTCCCCTCGACAGGGCGGGACCCAGTACTTC	CASSSPRQGGTQYF
NA	TRBV19	TRBJ1-2	TRBD1	TGTGCCAGTAGTATCGGACAGGCCTACTATGGCTACACCTTC	CASSIGQAYYGYTF
NA	TRBV6-6	TRBJ2-1	NA	TGTGCCAGCAGTTTGACCACCCATACAGGGAATGAGCAGTTCTTC	CASSLTTHTGNEQFF
NA	TRBV2	TRBJ1-6	TRBD1	TGTGCCAGCAGTGACAGTGGACAGGGCTATTCACCCCTCCACTTT	CASSDSGQGYSPLHF
few	TRBV11-2	TRBJ1-6	NA	TGTGCCAGCAGCTTAGCGGGCAGGGCTAATTCACCCCTCCACTTT	CASSLAGRANSPLHF
NA	TRBV5-1	TRBJ2-5	NA	TGCGCCAGCAGCTTGGGGGCTAGTATGGAGACCCAGTACTTC	CASSLGASMETQYF
NA	TRBV2	TRBJ1-5	NA	TGTGCCAGCAGTCAGGACAGTAATCAGCCCCAGCATTTT	CASSQDSNQPQHF
NA	TRBV6-4	TRBJ2-1	NA	TGTGCCAGCAGTGACAGTTGGGGGCCCTATGAGCAGTTCTTC	CASSDSWGPYEQFF
NA	TRBV30	TRBJ1-3	NA	TGTGCCTGGAGTTGGTCGGAGGCCTCTGGAAACACCATATATTTT	CAWSWSEASGNTIYF
NA	TRBV7-8	TRBJ2-5	NA	TGTGCCAGCAGCTTAGAGTTGGGGGAAGAGACCCAGTACTTC	CASSLELGEETQYF
once	TRBV20-1	TRBJ2-3	TRBD2	TGCAGTGCTAGTACGAGCGGGAGGGCCTATGGAGATACGCAGTATTTT	CSASTSGRAYGDTQYF
NA	TRBV7-9	TRBJ1-1	TRBD1	TGTGCCAGCGCGGGACAGGGCTTCCCGGGGGATGAAGCTTTCTTT	CASAGQGFPGDEAFF
NA	TRBV24-1	TRBJ1-5	NA	TGTGCCACCAGTGATTTGTGGGAAGGCAATCAGCCCCAGCATTTT	CATSDLWEGNQPQHF
NA	TRBV5-8	TRBJ2-1	NA	TGTGCCAGCAGCACGAGGGGACCCCAGCAGTTCTTC	CASSTRGPQQFF
NA	TRBV5-6	TRBJ2-5	NA	TGTGCCAGCAGCGAGACGGGCAGAAACCAAGAGACCCAGTACTTC	CASSETGRNQETQYF
NA	TRBV12-3/TRBV12-4	TRBJ1-1	NA	TGTGCCAGCAGTTTGTTGGGCCTCGAAGCTTTCTTT	CASSLLGLEAFF
NA	TRBV20-1	TRBJ2-1	TRBD1	TGCAGTGCTAGAGATTGGGACAGACAGTTCTTC	CSARDWDRQFF